What follows is one T cell receptor beta chain and its context. In the authors' methods: Nucleated cell counts were estimated from reference gene primer amplification. Sequencing was performed with immunoSEQ multiplex PCR; in TCRdb, only in-frame clones are kept and a portion is missing. The D gene and trimming were derived from the DNA, and the V and J assignments and clone size from that table. The sample includes fewer than 250,000 clones, about 83% of them seen just once. The germline V gene encodes CDR1 SGHAT and CDR2 FQNNGV. The trim removed 9 bases at V and 0 bases at J, leaving 8 bases unmatched. This CDR3 contains 15 residues. This specimen comes from a study of blood T cell repertoires in COVID-19.

Sequenced sample: peripheral blood. This TCR came from a man in his forties or fifties with active or convalescent COVID-19. The gene calls are TRBV11-2 and TRBJ2-3; TRBD2 aligns across 8 bases. The CDR3 nucleotides read TGTGCCAGTTGTTCGCGGGGGGCTAGCACAGATACGCAGTATTTT. Protein sequence: CASCSRGASTDTQYF.